The clone carrying this T cell receptor (beta chain) came up many times. What it recognizes is unknown. Trimming removed 0 bases from V and 4 bases from J; junction bases left unmatched: 6. The CDR3 contains 16 residues. The germline CDR1 and CDR2 sequences are DFQATT and SNEGSKA (reference sequence). These data belong to a study of early T cells in non-severe SARS-CoV-2 infection. Overall study: Sequencing input comprised bulk RNA from unsorted whole blood; chain pairing was not available. Study outcomes and limitations: Anti-spike CD8 responses were favored by VDJdb matching, which missed private and CD4 specificities.

Attachment of unique molecular identifiers was made to individual cDNA molecules. TCRdb analysed the 5' RACE reads with MiXCR anew, one entry per CDR3 protein. Among about 58,000 distinct CDR3 sequences, roughly 13% were seen once, and the ten largest hold approximately 9.8%. J is TRBJ2-6 and V is TRBV20-1, with TRBD1 matching over 7 bases. Sample: whole blood. The clonotype comes from an adult who was a healthcare worker with PCR-confirmed SARS-CoV-2 infection or an uninfected control (not recorded which). In nucleotides, the CDR3 is TGCAGTGCTAGAGATACAACAGGGGCCGGGGCCAACGTCCTGACTTTC. This sequence encodes CSARDTTGAGANVLTF.